This TCR beta chain was captured in a study of cytomegalovirus exposure and HLA in healthy donors. Overall study results and limits: One variant, a missense change in DCLRE1C, was linked in a later analysis to TCR beta V- and J-gene trimming.

PCR primers comprised 60 Vbeta and 13 Jbeta primers. TCRdb keeps only in-frame clones here, not all; method: immunoSEQ multiplex PCR. The sample has around 150,000 clones; around four fifths are singletons. The CDR3 length is 15 residues. V shed 5 bases, J shed 7 bases, and the junction held 12 bases outside the gene matches. CDR1 is SEHNR and CDR2 is FQNEAQ in the germline V gene (reference sequence). Details on this clone: The target antigen is unknown.

This chain connects TRBV7-9 to TRBJ1-1; TRBD1 agrees at 8 bases. The receptor's source is a female donor in good health and CMV-seronegative. What was sequenced was PBMCs. CDR3: CASSTDREGRGEAFF. The CDR3 DNA is TGTGCCAGCAGCACGGACAGGGAGGGGAGGGGTGAAGCTTTCTTT.